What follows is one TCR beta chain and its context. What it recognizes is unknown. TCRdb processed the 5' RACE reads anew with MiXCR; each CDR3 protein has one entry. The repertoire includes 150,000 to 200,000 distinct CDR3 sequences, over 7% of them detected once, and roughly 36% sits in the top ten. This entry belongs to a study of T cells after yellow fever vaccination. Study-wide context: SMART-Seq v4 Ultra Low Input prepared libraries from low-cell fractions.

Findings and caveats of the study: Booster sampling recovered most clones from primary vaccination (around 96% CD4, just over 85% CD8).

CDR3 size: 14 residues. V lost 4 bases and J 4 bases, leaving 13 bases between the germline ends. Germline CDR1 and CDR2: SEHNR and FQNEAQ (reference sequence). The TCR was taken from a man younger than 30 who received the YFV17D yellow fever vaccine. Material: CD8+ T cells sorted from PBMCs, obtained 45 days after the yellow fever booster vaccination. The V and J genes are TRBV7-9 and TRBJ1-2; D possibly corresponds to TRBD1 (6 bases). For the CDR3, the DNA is TGTGCCAGCAGCTGGCCGGGGACAAGCTATGGCTACACCTTC. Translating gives CASSWPGTSYGYTF. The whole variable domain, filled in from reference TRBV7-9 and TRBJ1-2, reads DTGVSQNPRHKITKRGQNVTFRCDPISEHNRLYWYRQTLGQGPEFLTYFQNEAQLEKSRLLSDRFSAERPKGSFSTLEIQRTEQGDSAMYLCASSWPGTSYGYTFGSGTRLTVV.